Shown below are 9 T cell receptor beta chains from a single sample sequenced in a study of T-cell memory formation after mild COVID-19 listed by TCRdb under 2021. Receptor amplification or capture employed 5' RACE. The instrument given in TCRdb is Illumina NovaSeq 6000. TCRdb reran the public reads through fastp at Q25 and MiXCR, keeping productive beta chains. Identical CDR3 proteins give one entry, which carries the most common genes and DNA. The sample table records 150,000 to 200,000 distinct CDR3 sequences; 10% to 15% of these occur just once. The biggest ten clones account for 2.5% to 4% of the sample. The sample comprised PBMCs or a T cell subset sorted from them (not recorded which). The source is a man aged 18-30 years who had mild COVID-19 (a few samples of this study predate the infection). The sample titles of this study are shuffled in the database, so cell type and time point are left out; the donor was told from shared clones.

A few counts support this clonotype. The chain has TRBV7-9 and TRBJ1-4; weak D call: TRBD1 (5 bases). V lost 2 bases, J lost 4 bases, and 11 bases lay in between. This CDR3 region has 15 residues. The germline gives CDR1 SEHNR, CDR2 FQNEAQ (reference sequence). The CDR3 DNA reads as TGTGCCAGCAGCTTACGGGGAAGGGGTAATGAAAAACTGTTTTTT. Translated: CASSLRGRGNEKLFF.

This clonotype has only a few counts. The genes are TRBV20-1 and TRBJ2-2; the D gene could be TRBD1 or TRBD2 (6 bases each). Trimming stripped 2 bases from V and 0 bases from J, with 10 bases between. The CDR3 is made up of 15 amino acids. Germline CDR1 reads DFQATT; CDR2 reads SNEGSKA (reference sequence). The CDR3 spells CSARLGGTNTGELFF. The DNA for the CDR3 is TGCAGTGCTAGATTAGGGGGGACGAACACCGGGGAGCTGTTTTTT.

The chain carries TRBV5-1 and TRBJ1-5, with D perhaps matching TRBD1 (5 bases). Trimming took off 8 bases at V and 2 bases at J, with 17 bases between the two ends. CDR1 SGHRS and CDR2 YFSETQ come from the germline V gene. The CDR3 has 15 amino acids. In DNA, the CDR3 is TGCGCCAGTAGGCCGGGGGTCGGGCGCAATCAGCCCCAGCATTTT. Encoded protein: CASRPGVGRNQPQHF.

The V call is TRBV28, the J call TRBJ2-1; TRBD1 or TRBD2 may be the D gene (6 bases each). Between the trimmed V and J ends, which lost 6 bases and 4 bases, there was a span of 16 bases. The CDR3 sequence is 15 residues long. CDR1 and CDR2 from the germline V gene are MDHEN and SYDVKM. Here the CDR3 DNA reads TGTGCCAGCAGCCCGGGGGCCGCGGGATACAATGAGCAGTTCTTC. Protein: CASSPGAAGYNEQFF. Full variable domain (outside the CDR3, taken from reference TRBV28 and TRBJ2-1): DVKVTQSSRYLVKRTGEKVFLECVQDMDHENMFWYRQDPGLGLRLIYFSYDVKMKEKGDIPEGYSVSREKKERFSLILESASTNQTSMYLCASSPGAAGYNEQFFGPGTRLTVL.

The chain joins TRBV29-1 to TRBJ1-4; D not certain. Trimming took off 0 bases at V and 10 bases at J, with 6 bases between the two ends. Germline V CDR1 and CDR2: SQVTM, ANQGSEA. There are 11 residues in the CDR3. CDR3 nucleotides: TGCAGCGTTGAAGATCTGGGAAAACTGTTTTTT. As protein: CSVEDLGKLFF.

Many counts were recorded for this clonotype. This rearrangement joins TRBV5-1 to TRBJ2-2; 7 bases are a match to TRBD1. CDR1 and CDR2 from the germline V gene are SGHRS and YFSETQ. The trim removed 3 bases at V and 6 bases at J, leaving 2 bases unmatched. The CDR3 has 13 amino acids. In nucleotides, the CDR3 is TGCGCCAGCAGCTCCCAGGGGGCCGGGGAGCTGTTTTTT. Its protein is CASSSQGAGELFF.

This chain uses TRBV7-2 with TRBJ2-3; D perhaps matches TRBD2 (6 bases). CDR3 length: 17 amino acids. The germline V gene encodes CDR1 SGHTA and CDR2 FQGNSA. The V end was cut by 5 bases, the J end by 5 bases, with 23 bases between. CDR3 sequence (DNA): TGTGCCAGCAGCCTCACTCGGGGACTCGCCGGCCGAGATACGCAGTATTTT. It codes for CASSLTRGLAGRDTQYF.

The table lists this clonotype with a few counts. V usage is TRBV6-5 and J usage is TRBJ1-6; TRBD1 matches 10 bases. CDR1 is MNHEY and CDR2 is SVGAGI in the germline V gene. The V segment lost 0 bases and the J segment 11 bases; nucleotides outside the gene matches: 7. The CDR3 runs to 16 residues. CDR3 bases: TGTGCCAGCAGTTACTCGGGGGCGGGACAGGGGACACCCCTCCACTTT. Translation: CASSYSGAGQGTPLHF.

The V and J genes are TRBV12-3 or TRBV12-4 and TRBJ2-3; D gene uncertain. The CDR3 has 15 amino acids. Trimming removed 5 bases at V and 3 bases at J, with 15 bases between. The CDR3 sequence is CASSIQLTGTDTQYF. The CDR3 bases are TGTGCCAGCAGTATCCAACTGACTGGTACAGATACGCAGTATTTT.